The 4 T cell receptor beta chains below all came from one sample that was sequenced in a study of CD8 T cells in ankylosing spondylitis. TCRdb called the 5' RACE reads again in MiXCR, with one record for every CDR3 protein. The sample consists of tens of thousands of distinct CDR3 sequences, 6.2% of them appearing once. The specimen was synovial fluid, either unsorted or a sorted T cell fraction (not recorded which). These receptors were collected from a male donor with ankylosing spondylitis.

The chain carries TRBV11-3 and TRBJ2-2, with D unclear. V was shortened by 5 bases and J by 0 bases, with 13 bases between the two germline ends. The CDR3 extends over 16 amino acids. Germline CDR1 and CDR2: SGHNT and YENEEA. The CDR3 loop is CASSHRAGTNTGELFF. The CDR3 DNA sequence: TGTGCCAGCAGCCATCGAGCAGGAACGAACACCGGGGAGCTGTTTTTT.

This clonotype was observed many times. The chain joins TRBV28 to TRBJ1-1; D is perhaps TRBD1 (6 bases). This CDR3 spans 14 amino acids. The germline V gene has CDR1 MDHEN and CDR2 SYDVKM. V lost 7 bases, J lost 5 bases, and 17 bases lay in between. The CDR3 here is CASNQGGGETEAFF. CDR3 coding DNA: TGTGCCAGCAACCAGGGAGGGGGGGAAACTGAAGCTTTCTTT. The complete variable domain, with remaining parts taken from reference TRBV28 and TRBJ1-1, reads DVKVTQSSRYLVKRTGEKVFLECVQDMDHENMFWYRQDPGLGLRLIYFSYDVKMKEKGDIPEGYSVSREKKERFSLILESASTNQTSMYLCASNQGGGETEAFFGQGTRLTVV.

This clonotype came up many times. The chain links TRBV27 to TRBJ1-1; D ambiguous. This CDR3 comprises 13 residues. Germline V lookup: CDR1 MNHEY, CDR2 SMNVEV (reference sequence). V lost 5 bases and J lost 5, with 12 bases in between. The CDR3 nucleotides read TGTGCCAGCAGTCATGAGCGAGGTACTGAAGCTTTCTTT. It codes for CASSHERGTEAFF.

At least ten counts were recorded for this clonotype. V and J are TRBV5-1 and TRBJ1-2, with D unclear. The V end lost 0 bases, the J end lost 5 bases, and 11 bases lay between the germline ends. From germline, CDR1 is SGHRS and CDR2 YFSETQ. The CDR3 runs 14 residues. The CDR3 DNA sequence: TGCGCCAGCAGCTTGGTGCTCGGCTCGTATGGCTACACCTTC. Amino acid sequence: CASSLVLGSYGYTF.